The T cell receptor (beta chain) described here comes from a study of T cell responses to AZD1222 COVID-19 vaccine. Study-level results: Baseline seropositivity occurred in only six AZD1222 recipients. Donors were largely white British and mainly female; clonal diversity was possibly underestimated. In all cases, repertoires were sampled only after the peak T cell response.

Repertoires were generated with immunoSEQ multiplex PCR, while TCRdb's copy carries only in-frame clones and drops some. Of 130,000 or so clones listed, roughly nine tenths are singletons. Germline V gene lookup returns CDR1 MNHEY and CDR2 SVGAGI. This CDR3 has 16 residues. Trimming stripped 0 bases from V and 0 bases from J, with 9 bases between. With regard to this clone: Its target is not known.

This chain joins TRBV6-5 and TRBJ1-3; no reliable D call. This material consisted of peripheral blood, taken 28 days after the second dose of the MenACWY control vaccine. The receptor was derived from an adult who received the MenACWY meningococcal vaccine as a control. The CDR3 sequence is CASSYSIDFSGNTIYF. CDR3 nucleotide sequence: TGTGCCAGCAGTTACTCGATTGACTTCTCTGGAAACACCATATATTTT.